The rows below give T cell receptor beta chains drawn from one sample of a study of cytotoxic CD8 clonotypes in ibrutinib-treated CLL. Only in-frame clones appear in the TCRdb table, and some are missing; sequencing was by immunoSEQ multiplex PCR. The sample yields over 95,000 clones, 58% seen once. The source was PBMCs, collected after 24 months of ibrutinib treatment. These receptors were obtained from a human donor with chronic lymphocytic leukemia. The CDR3 runs from the conserved cysteine through the conserved F or W. The D gene is left open where the match is weak. A clone size is listed for some rows: how often the clone was seen (once, few, many), or a class if it is expanded.

v_call,j_call,clone_size,d_call,cdr3_nt,cdr3_aa
TRBV2,TRBJ2-7,NA,TRBD2,TGTGCCAGCAGAAGGGAGGGAATGTTGAGCGAGCAGTACTTC,CASRREGMLSEQYF
TRBV7-9,TRBJ1-1,NA,NA,TGTGCCAGCAGCTTTTATGCAGCTGTCGTGAACACTGAAGCTTTCTTT,CASSFYAAVVNTEAFF
TRBV6-5,TRBJ2-7,NA,NA,TGTGCCAGCAGTTACAAACGGGGCGAGCAGTACTTC,CASSYKRGEQYF
TRBV5-1,TRBJ1-4,few,NA,TGCGCCAGCACGTTGGGGGGGACAACTAATGAAAAACTGTTTTTT,CASTLGGTTNEKLFF
TRBV6-1,TRBJ2-5,few,NA,TGTGCCAGCAGTGAAAGTATTACTGGAGAGACCCAGTACTTC,CASSESITGETQYF
TRBV6-1,TRBJ1-2,NA,NA,TGTGCCAGCCCCCTGGAGGGCTCCGTCTATGGCTACACCTTC,CASPLEGSVYGYTF
TRBV30,TRBJ2-3,NA,NA,TGTGCCTGGAGCGGGGTGAGCACAGATACGCAGTATTTT,CAWSGVSTDTQYF
TRBV12-5,TRBJ1-5,NA,TRBD1,TGTGCTAGTGGTTTGGGGACAGGGGGCAATCAGCCCCAGCATTTT,CASGLGTGGNQPQHF
TRBV18,TRBJ2-1,NA,NA,TGTGCCAGCTCACCACCGTATCCAGCACAAATACACAATGAGCAGTTCTTC,CASSPPYPAQIHNEQFF
TRBV11-3,TRBJ1-1,few,NA,TGTGCCAGCAGCGAACACGTGAACACTGAAGCTTTCTTT,CASSEHVNTEAFF
TRBV7-9,TRBJ2-1,NA,NA,TGTGCCAGCAGCCTAGGGCCCTACAATGAGCAGTTCTTC,CASSLGPYNEQFF
TRBV25-1,TRBJ1-4,few,TRBD1,TGTGCCAGCAGACAGATGACAGGGGGAGGAGGAAAACTGTTTTTT,CASRQMTGGGGKLFF
TRBV5-1,TRBJ1-2,once,NA,TGCGCCAGCGCCCCGGACACCACTAACTATGGCTACACCTTC,CASAPDTTNYGYTF
TRBV6-1,TRBJ1-2,NA,TRBD1,TGTGCCAGCAGCCGACAGGGGGGCAATGACTATGGCTACACCTTC,CASSRQGGNDYGYTF
TRBV30,TRBJ2-3,NA,TRBD2,TGTGCCTGGAGTGTAGCGGGGGGCACAGATACGCAGTATTTT,CAWSVAGGTDTQYF
TRBV7-7,TRBJ2-5,NA,TRBD2,TGTGCCAGCAGCTTAGTCGGGGGGCAAGAGACCCAGTACTTC,CASSLVGGQETQYF
TRBV2,TRBJ1-3,NA,NA,TGTGCCAGCAAGGGACGCTCTGGAAACACCATATATTTT,CASKGRSGNTIYF
TRBV18,TRBJ2-2,NA,NA,TGTGCCAGCTCACCACCGACCAGAGGGGAGCTGTTTTTT,CASSPPTRGELFF
TRBV6-5,TRBJ2-7,many,NA,TGTGCCAGCAGGTCAGGGAGGTCCTACGAGCAGTACTTC,CASRSGRSYEQYF
TRBV6-6,TRBJ2-7,NA,TRBD1,TGTGCCAGCAGTCCCCGGGACAGGGCAGCCTACGAGCAGTACTTC,CASSPRDRAAYEQYF
TRBV11-3,TRBJ1-2,NA,TRBD1,TGTGCCAGCAGCTCCCACGACAGGGGGCTTAACTATGGCTACACCTTC,CASSSHDRGLNYGYTF
TRBV10-3,TRBJ2-7,NA,TRBD2,TGTGCCATCAGCGCGGGGGAGGGGGAGCAGTACTTC,CAISAGEGEQYF
TRBV18,TRBJ1-3,few,TRBD1,TGTGCCAGCTCGGCACAGGGGGCGACTGGAAACACCATATATTTT,CASSAQGATGNTIYF
TRBV11-3,TRBJ2-2,few,TRBD1,TGTGCCAGCAGTTCCCCGACAGGGGTTGCCGGGGAGCTGTTTTTT,CASSSPTGVAGELFF
TRBV30,TRBJ2-2,NA,NA,TGTGCCTGCACGACAGGTAGGAGGATGAACACCGGGGAGCTGTTTTTT,CACTTGRRMNTGELFF
TRBV9,TRBJ2-2,NA,TRBD2,TGTGCCAGCAACGGGGGGGAAAACACCGGGGAGCTGTTTTTT,CASNGGENTGELFF
TRBV23-1,TRBJ2-3,NA,NA,TGCGCCCCTCCCCGTGGGTCTAGCACAGATACGCAGTATTTT,CAPPRGSSTDTQYF
TRBV28,TRBJ2-7,NA,TRBD1,TGTGCCAGCAGCCTCTTACCGGGACAGGGTTACGAGCAGTACTTC,CASSLLPGQGYEQYF
TRBV6-1,TRBJ2-7,NA,TRBD1,TGTGCCAGCAACTTACAGGGGGCGCCATGGGACGAGCAGTACTTC,CASNLQGAPWDEQYF
TRBV6-5,TRBJ2-7,NA,NA,TGTGCCAGCAGTTACGGCAGGGCCAACGAGCAGTACTTC,CASSYGRANEQYF
TRBV4-3,TRBJ1-4,NA,TRBD1,TGCGCCAGCAGCCAAGATAGGGACAGGGGAAGGGAAAAACTGTTTTTT,CASSQDRDRGREKLFF
TRBV10-3,TRBJ2-6,NA,NA,TGTGCCATCAGTGCTCGACCCCCCTCTGGGGCCAACGTCCTGACTTTC,CAISARPPSGANVLTF
TRBV27,TRBJ2-1,NA,TRBD1,TGTGCCAGCAGTTTAACAGGGGGTTACAATGAGCAGTTCTTC,CASSLTGGYNEQFF
TRBV25-1,TRBJ1-4,few,NA,TGTGCCAGCAGTGTGGAGTCTAATGAAAAACTGTTTTTT,CASSVESNEKLFF
TRBV29-1,TRBJ2-5,NA,NA,TGCAGCGTTACCAAGGGGGGAGAGACCCAGTACTTC,CSVTKGGETQYF
TRBV2,TRBJ2-7,NA,NA,TGTGCCAGCACTGACCCGGATAAGCAGTACTTC,CASTDPDKQYF
TRBV25-1,TRBJ1-1,NA,NA,TGTGCCAGCGGCACCCCGGGGGGCACTGAAGCTTTCTTT,CASGTPGGTEAFF
TRBV11-3,TRBJ1-2,few,NA,TGTGCCAGCAGCTTCTCGGCGGGAGATGGCTACACCTTC,CASSFSAGDGYTF
TRBV19,TRBJ1-5,NA,NA,TGTGCCAGTAGCCCTCCGGGCCGCAATCAGCCCCAGCATTTT,CASSPPGRNQPQHF
TRBV19,TRBJ2-1,NA,NA,TGTGCCAGTAGTACCACGAGGGAGAATGAGCAGTTCTTC,CASSTTRENEQFF
TRBV5-1,TRBJ2-5,NA,NA,TGCGCCAGCAGCTTACAGGGAAACCAAGAGACCCAGTACTTC,CASSLQGNQETQYF
TRBV5-1,TRBJ2-7,NA,NA,TGCGCCAGCAGCTCTGGATCAGCCGGGGGCGAGCAGTACTTC,CASSSGSAGGEQYF
TRBV30,TRBJ1-1,once,TRBD1,TGTGCCTGGAGCGGGGACAGCCAACAGAACACTGAAGCTTTCTTT,CAWSGDSQQNTEAFF
TRBV19,TRBJ2-7,NA,NA,TGTGCCAGTAGAACGGACTCGAGGGGATCCTACGAGCAGTACTTC,CASRTDSRGSYEQYF
TRBV15,TRBJ2-5,few,NA,TGTGCCACCAGTCCAGGTGACGGACGGCTCCGGGGAGAGACCCAGTACTTC,CATSPGDGRLRGETQYF